The 30 T cell receptor beta chains presented below share a single source sample, sequenced in a study of shared T cell receptors in the human thymus. Generated by immunoSEQ multiplex PCR, the TCRdb table keeps only in-frame clones and is missing some. Of around 730,000 clones listed, 70% to 90% are singletons. These data were likewise used in another study, on human thymus T cells.

Input material: thymocytes. The receptors here all came from a girl less than two years old with a congenital heart defect.

This chain uses TRBV14 with TRBJ2-7, with a tentative D call TRBD1 (5 bases). Trimming removed 2 bases from V and 0 bases from J, with 17 bases in between. The CDR3 has 17 residues. CDR1 is SGHDN and CDR2 is FVKESK in the germline V gene. The CDR3 here is CASSQRQGPESSYEQYF. DNA for the CDR3: TGTGCCAGCAGCCAACGTCAGGGCCCCGAGAGCTCCTACGAGCAGTACTTC.

The V and J genes are TRBV5-4 and TRBJ2-5, with 7 bases identical to TRBD1. The trim removed 4 bases at V and 5 bases at J, leaving 5 bases unmatched. The CDR3 length is 13 residues. The V gene's germline CDR1 is SGHNT and CDR2 YYREEE (reference sequence). Written as DNA, the CDR3 is TGTGCCAGCAGCAAACAGGGGTTGGAGACCCAGTACTTC. Amino acids: CASSKQGLETQYF.

The chain joins TRBV5-4 to TRBJ2-7; 7 nucleotides align to TRBD1. V gave up 1 base and J gave up 4 bases; unmatched junction bases: 11. Germline values: CDR1 SGHNT, CDR2 YYREEE (reference sequence). CDR3 length equals 16 residues. The CDR3 here is CASSLFRGQVVYEQYF. In DNA, the CDR3 is TGTGCCAGCAGCTTGTTTCGAGGACAGGTGGTGTACGAGCAGTACTTC.

This clone has just a few counts. The chain combines TRBV20-1 with TRBJ1-4; unclear D gene. Germline V gene sequence: CDR1 DFQATT, CDR2 SNEGSKA (reference sequence). V was trimmed by 2 bases and J by 4 bases, leaving 2 bases between them. This CDR3 is 11 amino acids long. CDR3 bases: TGCAGTGCTAGACTTAATGAAAAACTGTTTTTT. Amino acids: CSARLNEKLFF.

This chain connects TRBV10-3 to TRBJ2-7; TRBD1 is a possible D gene (6 bases). Germline V gives CDR1 ENHRY, CDR2 SYGVKD. The CDR3 has 14 amino acids. Between the trimmed V and J ends, which lost 6 bases and 3 bases, there was a span of 15 bases. CDR3 in amino acids: CAIRRTAPSYEQYF. For the CDR3, the DNA is TGTGCCATCAGGAGGACAGCTCCCAGCTACGAGCAGTACTTC.

The gene calls are TRBV19 and TRBJ1-1; D is unresolved. This CDR3 region has 13 residues. The germline V gene has CDR1 LNHDA and CDR2 SQIVND (reference sequence). Trimming removed 1 base from V and 7 bases from J, with 10 bases in between. CDR3 DNA: TGTGCCAGTAGTATAGGGGTTCGGGGTGAAGCTTTCTTT. It encodes CASSIGVRGEAFF.

The chain employs TRBV4-1 and TRBJ1-2; D perhaps matches TRBD1 (5 bases). The V end lost 5 bases, the J end lost 2 bases, and 27 bases lay between the germline ends. Germline CDR1 MGHRA, CDR2 YSYEKL. CDR3 length: 19 amino acids. DNA for the CDR3: TGCGCCAGCAGCACGCGACAGCACCAATTTGTCTTTCGAAACTATGGCTACACCTTC. Its protein product is CASSTRQHQFVFRNYGYTF.

The chain joins TRBV7-9 to TRBJ2-1; 9 nucleotides line up with TRBD2. V lost 4 bases, J lost 7 bases, and 17 bases stayed unmatched. Germline lookup yields CDR1 SEHNR and CDR2 FQNEAQ (reference sequence). The CDR3 is 18 residues long. CDR3: CASSSPGVVRGGGNEQFF. Written as DNA, the CDR3 is TGTGCCAGCAGCTCCCCGGGGGTCGTGCGGGGGGGCGGGAATGAGCAGTTCTTC.

J is TRBJ2-7 and V is TRBV7-3, with 9 nucleotides matching TRBD1. Germline CDR1 is SGHTA and CDR2 is FQGTGA. This CDR3 has 16 amino acids. V lost 5 bases, J lost 2 bases, and 10 bases stayed unmatched. CDR3 amino acids: CASSPRPGQGAYEQYF. CDR3 bases: TGTGCCAGCAGCCCTCGGCCGGGACAGGGTGCCTACGAGCAGTACTTC.

This clone was picked up a small number of times. V is TRBV30 and J is TRBJ1-2, with 10 nucleotides matching TRBD1. Germline V gives CDR1 GTSNPN, CDR2 SVGIG (reference sequence). CDR3 length: 15 residues. Unmatched junction bases numbered 10, after V lost 2 bases and J lost 7 bases. The CDR3 loop is CAWSPKWTGGGGYTF. The DNA for the CDR3 is TGTGCCTGGAGTCCTAAATGGACAGGGGGAGGTGGCTACACCTTC.

The V and J genes are TRBV7-9 and TRBJ2-5, with D possibly being TRBD2 (6 bases). The DNA end is more similar to TRBJ2-7, so the J call may be wrong. This CDR3 comprises 13 residues. CDR1 is SEHNR and CDR2 is FQNEAQ in the germline V gene (reference sequence). The chain's CDR3 is CASFRDLLYEQYF. The CDR3 DNA follows: TGTGCCAGCTTCCGGGACTTACTCTACGAGCAGTACTTC.

V is TRBV12-5 and J is TRBJ2-7, with D perhaps matching TRBD2 (7 bases). CDR1 and CDR2 from the germline V gene are LGHNT and FRNRAP. Trimming stripped 6 bases from V and 7 bases from J, with 19 bases between. The CDR3 length is 14 residues. CDR3 DNA sequence: TGTGCTAGTGGCACCGGGGGGCCCCGGGGAGAGCAGTACTTC. Amino acids: CASGTGGPRGEQYF. Full variable domain (remainder filled in from reference TRBV12-5 and TRBJ2-7): DARVTQTPRHKVTEMGQEVTMRCQPILGHNTVFWYRQTMMQGLELLAYFRNRAPLDDSGMPKDRFSAEMPDATLATLKIQPSEPRDSAVYFCASGTGGPRGEQYFGPGTRLTVT.

The chain couples TRBV11-2 to TRBJ2-2, with 10 bases lining up with TRBD1. This CDR3 has 16 amino acids. Germline V gene data show CDR1 as SGHAT and CDR2 as FQNNGV. V dropped 5 bases and J dropped 0; count of bases not matched to a gene: 3. The CDR3 is CASSKGQGPNTGELFF. The CDR3, as DNA: TGTGCCAGCAGCAAGGGACAGGGGCCGAACACCGGGGAGCTGTTTTTT.

As for this clone: This sample includes further DNA sequences coding for the same CDR3. This chain connects TRBV28 to TRBJ1-6, with 8 bases aligning to TRBD1. Germline V gene sequence: CDR1 MDHEN, CDR2 SYDVKM. The CDR3 totals 18 residues. V dropped 0 bases and J dropped 5; count of bases not matched to a gene: 9. The CDR3 loop reads CASSLWGAPGQDNSPLHF. The CDR3 region has the DNA TGTGCCAGCAGTTTATGGGGGGCGCCGGGACAGGATAATTCACCCCTCCACTTT. Variable domain in full (rest from reference TRBV28 and TRBJ1-6): DVKVTQSSRYLVKRTGEKVFLECVQDMDHENMFWYRQDPGLGLRLIYFSYDVKMKEKGDIPEGYSVSREKKERFSLILESASTNQTSMYLCASSLWGAPGQDNSPLHFGNGTRLTVT.

This clone has just a few counts. This chain uses TRBV19 with TRBJ1-5; TRBD1 matches 7 bases. Trimming at V came to 5 bases and at J to 4 bases, leaving 8 bases not matched to a gene. This CDR3 region has 15 residues. Germline CDR1 LNHDA, CDR2 SQIVND (reference sequence). The CDR3 region is CASSAPGTANQPQHF. The CDR3, as DNA: TGTGCCAGTAGTGCCCCCGGGACAGCTAATCAGCCCCAGCATTTT.

J is TRBJ2-1 and V is TRBV4-1; weak D call: TRBD1 (6 bases). The V end lost 4 bases, the J end lost 0 bases, and 16 bases lay between the germline ends. The CDR3 loop spans 17 amino acids. The germline CDR1 and CDR2 sequences are MGHRA and YSYEKL. CDR3 sequence: CASSPLTFRGSYNEQFF. CDR3 DNA sequence: TGCGCCAGCAGCCCTCTTACCTTCAGGGGCTCCTACAATGAGCAGTTCTTC.

This chain connects TRBV9 to TRBJ1-2; tentative D call: TRBD1 (6 bases). This CDR3 comprises 14 residues. Trimming took 4 bases from V and 4 from J, leaving 14 bases between them. Germline CDR1 is SGDLS and CDR2 is YYNGEE. CDR3 bases: TGTGCCAGCAGCTACGGGGGCGGGGGCTATGGCTACACCTTC. The encoded protein is CASSYGGGGYGYTF.

This chain links TRBV6-5 with TRBJ2-2, with 8 bases fitting TRBD2. V trimming: 2 bases; J trimming: 5 bases; junction bases outside the gene matches: 4. The germline V gene encodes CDR1 MNHEY and CDR2 SVGAGI. The CDR3 has 15 residues. The CDR3 DNA reads TGTGCCAGCAGTTACGGGACTAGAATTACCGGGGAGCTGTTTTTT. This gives the protein CASSYGTRITGELFF.

The chain couples TRBV28 to TRBJ1-6; D is possibly TRBD1 (6 bases). Germline lookup yields CDR1 MDHEN and CDR2 SYDVKM. The CDR3 is 12 residues long. Trimming removed 7 bases at V and 8 bases at J, with 9 bases between. The CDR3 DNA reads as TGTGCCAGCAACAGGGTACATTCACCCCTCCACTTT. Residues: CASNRVHSPLHF.

Here the CDR3 reads CASSLGGTSGFKETQYF. CDR3 coding DNA: TGTGCCAGCAGCTTGGGCGGGACTAGCGGGTTTAAAGAGACCCAGTACTTC. The chain carries TRBV5-4 and TRBJ2-5, with TRBD2 matching 12 bases. This CDR3 is built from 17 residues. Trimming cost V 0 bases and J 3 bases; bases outside gene matches: 6. Per the germline V gene, CDR1 is SGHNT and CDR2 is YYREEE (reference sequence). The variable domain in full, completed from reference TRBV5-4 and TRBJ2-5, reads ETGVTQSPTHLIKTRGQQVTLRCSSQSGHNTVSWYQQALGQGPQFIFQYYREEENGRGNFPPRFSGLQFPNYSSELNVNALELDDSALYLCASSLGGTSGFKETQYFGPGTRLLVL.

This chain uses TRBV27 with TRBJ1-2, with 10 bases identical to TRBD1. V lost 2 bases, J lost 0 bases, and 3 bases stayed unmatched. CDR3 length equals 16 residues. CDR1 MNHEY and CDR2 SMNVEV come from the germline V gene (reference sequence). CDR3: CASSLGGQGPNYGYTF. CDR3 nucleotide sequence: TGTGCCAGCAGTTTAGGGGGACAGGGGCCTAACTATGGCTACACCTTC.

The CDR3 is CASSPHVRGPTYEQYF. CDR3 nucleotide sequence: TGTGCCAGCTCACCACACGTCAGGGGGCCTACCTACGAGCAGTACTTC. This chain links TRBV18 with TRBJ2-7, with TRBD1 matching 8 bases. The V segment lost 1 base and the J segment 2 bases; nucleotides outside the gene matches: 7. This CDR3 has 16 amino acids. In germline, CDR1 is KGHSH, CDR2 LQKENI.

The chain uses TRBV7-2 and TRBJ2-7, with D tentatively TRBD1 (5 bases). Per germline, CDR1 SGHTA and CDR2 FQGNSA. This CDR3 is 14 amino acids long. V dropped 3 bases and J dropped 4 bases, with 13 bases sitting between them. The DNA for the CDR3 is TGTGCCAGCAGCTTCGTTCCAGGGTCGTACGAGCAGTACTTC. Its protein is CASSFVPGSYEQYF.

V is TRBV5-1 and J is TRBJ2-5; D is possibly TRBD1 (5 bases). CDR3 length equals 14 residues. The germline V gene has CDR1 SGHRS and CDR2 YFSETQ. V lost 3 bases, J lost 0 bases, and 9 bases lay in between. Written as DNA, the CDR3 is TGCGCCAGCAGCTATACAGGTCACCAAGAGACCCAGTACTTC. Translation gives CASSYTGHQETQYF.

This chain uses TRBV27 with TRBJ1-1; 9 nucleotides line up with TRBD1. The V gene end was trimmed by 5 bases and the J gene end by 4 bases; junction bases not matched to a gene: 14. In germline, CDR1 is MNHEY, CDR2 SMNVEV (reference sequence). The CDR3 runs 17 residues. CDR3 coding DNA: TGTGCCAGCAGTCCCCCAGAGAACAGGGGGCTGAGCACTGAAGCTTTCTTT. Translation gives CASSPPENRGLSTEAFF.

The table lists this clone with a count of one. The rearrangement joins TRBV5-4 to TRBJ2-1; 11 bases are a match to TRBD2. Germline values: CDR1 SGHNT, CDR2 YYREEE (reference sequence). The CDR3 runs 18 residues. Trimming removed 4 bases from V and 5 bases from J; junction bases left unmatched: 14. The CDR3, as DNA: TGTGCCAGCAGCGTTGCCATTAGCGGGGGGGGACTGGACAATGAGCAGTTCTTC. Translated, it gives CASSVAISGGGLDNEQFF.

This chain links TRBV27 with TRBJ2-3; 7 positions match TRBD2. The CDR3 is 16 amino acids. V shed 4 bases and J 0 bases; nucleotides not matched to a gene: 7. The germline V gene has CDR1 MNHEY and CDR2 SMNVEV (reference sequence). CDR3 in amino acids: CASSSPLASSTDTQYF. The CDR3 DNA reads TGTGCCAGCAGTTCCCCACTAGCGTCTAGCACAGATACGCAGTATTTT.

This clone was detected a few times. The chain has TRBV28 and TRBJ2-5; 7 nucleotides line up with TRBD1. The V gene end was trimmed by 7 bases and the J gene end by 1 base; junction bases not matched to a gene: 15. Germline CDR1 is MDHEN and CDR2 is SYDVKM. This CDR3 contains 17 residues. CDR3: CASNTALYRGLQETQYF. CDR3 DNA sequence: TGTGCCAGCAATACAGCCCTCTACAGGGGTCTCCAAGAGACCCAGTACTTC.

This chain joins TRBV11-2 and TRBJ2-7; 9 positions match TRBD1. Losses at the gene ends were 4 bases for V and 4 bases for J; bases not matched to a gene: 8. The CDR3 has 15 amino acids. Germline V gives CDR1 SGHAT, CDR2 FQNNGV. CDR3 coding DNA: TGTGCCAGCAGCTGGGTCGGGACAGGGATGTACGAGCAGTACTTC. Protein product: CASSWVGTGMYEQYF. Full variable domain (rest looked up from reference TRBV11-2 and TRBJ2-7): EAGVAQSPRYKIIEKRQSVAFWCNPISGHATLYWYQQILGQGPKLLIQFQNNGVVDDSQLPKDRFSAERLKGVDSTLKIQPAKLEDSAVYLCASSWVGTGMYEQYFGPGTRLTVT.

The rearrangement links TRBV10-3 to TRBJ2-3; tentatively, D is TRBD2 (6 bases). Between the trimmed V and J ends, which lost 4 bases and 2 bases, there was a span of 13 bases. Germline CDR1 reads ENHRY; CDR2 reads SYGVKD. CDR3 length: 15 residues. In DNA, the CDR3 is TGTGCCATCAGTGTGGAGGGAAGTTTCACAGATACGCAGTATTTT. As protein: CAISVEGSFTDTQYF.